The table lists the clone carrying this TCR beta chain with many counts. The sample originates from a study of metastatic and nonmetastatic thyroid tumors. The wider study: Comparison of repertoires was carried out across blood and tumor or nodule tissue from malignant and benign thyroid patients.

V dropped 3 bases and J dropped 0 bases, with 15 bases sitting between them. This CDR3 spans 16 amino acids. The germline V gene encodes CDR1 DFQATT and CDR2 SNEGSKA (reference sequence). As processed by the authors: Built for papillary thyroid cancer, a distant-metastasis classifier drew on CDR3 differences across clinicopathological groups. MiXCR was used by TCRdb to re-call the PCR reads. It is TCRdb's table, rather than the study itself, that gives the V and J calls and clone size. The sample has tens of thousands of clones; about an eighth are singletons. Thyroid surgery was performed in patients who had received no treatment beforehand.

Sequenced: blood. This receptor was taken from a female donor with papillary thyroid cancer or a benign thyroid nodule (not recorded which). Some clones in this sample may be carry-over from other donors' samples. The chain employs TRBV20-1 and TRBJ2-1; maybe TRBD1 (5 bases). CDR3 loop: CSASAGRASSYNEQFF. DNA for the CDR3: TGCAGTGCTAGTGCTGGCAGGGCGAGCTCCTACAATGAGCAGTTCTTC.